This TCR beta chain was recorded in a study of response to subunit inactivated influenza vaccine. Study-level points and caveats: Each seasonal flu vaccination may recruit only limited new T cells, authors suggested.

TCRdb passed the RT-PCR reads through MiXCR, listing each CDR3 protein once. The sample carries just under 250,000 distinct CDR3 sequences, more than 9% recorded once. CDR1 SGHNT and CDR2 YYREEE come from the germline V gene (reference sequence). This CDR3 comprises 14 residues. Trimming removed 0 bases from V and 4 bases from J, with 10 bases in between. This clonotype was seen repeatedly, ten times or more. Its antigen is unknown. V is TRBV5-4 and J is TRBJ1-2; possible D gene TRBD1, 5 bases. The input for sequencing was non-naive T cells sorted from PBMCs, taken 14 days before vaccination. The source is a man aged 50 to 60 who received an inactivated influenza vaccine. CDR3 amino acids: CASSLEGDGYGYTF. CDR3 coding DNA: TGTGCCAGCAGCTTGGAAGGGGACGGCTATGGCTACACCTTC.